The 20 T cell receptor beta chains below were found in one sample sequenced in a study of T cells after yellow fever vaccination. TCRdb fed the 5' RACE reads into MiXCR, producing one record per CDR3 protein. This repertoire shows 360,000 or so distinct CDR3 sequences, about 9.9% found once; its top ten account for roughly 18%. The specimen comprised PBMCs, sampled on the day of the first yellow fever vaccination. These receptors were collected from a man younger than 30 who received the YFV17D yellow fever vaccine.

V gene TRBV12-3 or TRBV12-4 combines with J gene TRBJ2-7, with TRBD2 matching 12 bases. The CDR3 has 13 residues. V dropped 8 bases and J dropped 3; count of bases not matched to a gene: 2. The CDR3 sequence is CASASGGGYEQYF. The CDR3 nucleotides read TGTGCCAGCGCTAGCGGGGGGGGCTACGAGCAGTACTTC.

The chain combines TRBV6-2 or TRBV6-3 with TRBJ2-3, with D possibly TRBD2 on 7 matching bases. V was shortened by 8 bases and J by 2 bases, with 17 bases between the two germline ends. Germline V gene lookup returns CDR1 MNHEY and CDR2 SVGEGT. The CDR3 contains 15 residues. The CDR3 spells CASSRRGGVTDTQYF. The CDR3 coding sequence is TGTGCCAGCTCGAGGAGGGGGGGGGTCACAGATACGCAGTATTTT.

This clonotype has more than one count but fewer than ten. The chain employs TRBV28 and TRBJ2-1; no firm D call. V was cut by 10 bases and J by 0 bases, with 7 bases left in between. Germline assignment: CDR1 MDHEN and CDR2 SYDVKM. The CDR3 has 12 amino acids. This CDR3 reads CAIISSYNEQFF. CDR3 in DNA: TGTGCCATCATTAGCTCCTACAATGAGCAGTTCTTC.

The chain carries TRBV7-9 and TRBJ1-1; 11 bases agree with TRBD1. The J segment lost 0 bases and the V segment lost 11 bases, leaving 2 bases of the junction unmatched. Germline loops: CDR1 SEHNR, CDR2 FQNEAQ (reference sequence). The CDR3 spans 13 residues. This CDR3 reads CAGTGGLNTEAFF. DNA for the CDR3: TGTGCCGGGACAGGGGGGTTGAACACTGAAGCTTTCTTT.

The CDR3 loop is CASSLARTAPYGYTF. The CDR3 bases are TGTGCCAGCAGCTTGGCGAGGACGGCGCCCTATGGCTACACCTTC. The gene calls are TRBV5-6 and TRBJ1-2; D remains unclear. The CDR3 has 15 amino acids. Trimming took off 0 bases at V and 4 bases at J, with 13 bases between the two ends. In germline, CDR1 is SGHDT, CDR2 YYEEEE.

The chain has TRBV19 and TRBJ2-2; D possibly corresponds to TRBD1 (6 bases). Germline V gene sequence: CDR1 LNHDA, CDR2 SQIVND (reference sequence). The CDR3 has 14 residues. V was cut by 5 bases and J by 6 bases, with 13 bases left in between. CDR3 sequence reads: CASSVFSGAGELFF. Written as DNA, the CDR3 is TGTGCCAGTAGTGTCTTCTCAGGGGCCGGGGAGCTGTTTTTT.

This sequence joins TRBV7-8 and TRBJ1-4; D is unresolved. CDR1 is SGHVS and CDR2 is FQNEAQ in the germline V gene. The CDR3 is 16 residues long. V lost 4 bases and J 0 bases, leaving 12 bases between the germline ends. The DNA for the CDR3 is TGTGCCAGCAGCTCGGGGTTTGGGACAACTAATGAAAAACTGTTTTTT. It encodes CASSSGFGTTNEKLFF.

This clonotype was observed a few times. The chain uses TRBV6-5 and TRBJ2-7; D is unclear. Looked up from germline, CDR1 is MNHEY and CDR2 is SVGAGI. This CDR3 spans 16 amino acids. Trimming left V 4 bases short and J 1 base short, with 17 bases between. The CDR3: CASSSGSSPKSYEQYF. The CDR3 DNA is TGTGCCAGCAGTTCGGGCAGTTCCCCTAAGTCCTACGAGCAGTACTTC.

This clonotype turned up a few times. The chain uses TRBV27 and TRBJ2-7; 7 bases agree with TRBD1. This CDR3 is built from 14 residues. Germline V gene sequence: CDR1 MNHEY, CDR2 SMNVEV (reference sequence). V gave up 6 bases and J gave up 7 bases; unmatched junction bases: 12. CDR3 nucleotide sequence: TGTGCCAGCAGGAAAGGGGGCCCTGGATGGGAGCAGTACGTC. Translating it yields CASRKGGPGWEQYV.

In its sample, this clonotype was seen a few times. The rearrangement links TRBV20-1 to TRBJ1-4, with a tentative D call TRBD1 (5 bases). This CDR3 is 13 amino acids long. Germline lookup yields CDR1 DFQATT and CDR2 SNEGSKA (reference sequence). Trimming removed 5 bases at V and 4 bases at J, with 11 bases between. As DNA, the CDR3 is TGCAGTGCTCTCCGGGACCGTAATGAAAAACTGTTTTTT. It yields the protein CSALRDRNEKLFF.

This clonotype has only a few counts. The CDR3 protein is CASSGGLAMETQYF. DNA for the CDR3: TGTGCCAGCAGCGGGGGACTAGCGATGGAGACCCAGTACTTC. The chain joins TRBV3-1 to TRBJ2-5; the match to TRBD2 covers 10 bases. V shed 5 bases and J 5 bases; nucleotides not matched to a gene: 5. The CDR3 spans 14 residues. Germline CDR1 reads LGHDT; CDR2 reads YNNKEL (reference sequence).

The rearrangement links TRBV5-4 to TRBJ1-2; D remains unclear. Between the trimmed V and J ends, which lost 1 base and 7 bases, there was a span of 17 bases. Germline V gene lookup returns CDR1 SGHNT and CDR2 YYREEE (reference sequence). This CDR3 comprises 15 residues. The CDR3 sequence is CASSLFFSSVAGYTF. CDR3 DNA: TGTGCCAGCAGCTTGTTTTTTTCCTCTGTGGCTGGCTACACCTTC.

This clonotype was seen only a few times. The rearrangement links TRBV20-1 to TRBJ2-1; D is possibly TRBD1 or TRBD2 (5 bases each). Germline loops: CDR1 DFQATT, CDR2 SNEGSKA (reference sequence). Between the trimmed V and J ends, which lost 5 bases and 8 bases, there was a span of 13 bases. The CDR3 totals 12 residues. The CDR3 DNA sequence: TGCAGTGCTCAGAGGGACCCCGATGAGCAGTTCTTC. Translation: CSAQRDPDEQFF.

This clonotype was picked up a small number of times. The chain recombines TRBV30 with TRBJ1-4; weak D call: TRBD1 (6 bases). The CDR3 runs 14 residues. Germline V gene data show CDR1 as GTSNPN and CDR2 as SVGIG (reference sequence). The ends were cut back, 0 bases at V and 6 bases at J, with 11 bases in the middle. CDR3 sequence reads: CAWSVRGLDEKLFF. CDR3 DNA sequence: TGTGCCTGGAGTGTAAGGGGGTTGGATGAAAAACTGTTTTTT. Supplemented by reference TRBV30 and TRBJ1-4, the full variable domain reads SQTIHQWPATLVQPVGSPLSLECTVEGTSNPNLYWYRQAAGRGLQLLFYSVGIGQISSEVPQNLSASRPQDRQFILSSKKLLLSDSGFYLCAWSVRGLDEKLFFGSGTQLSVL.

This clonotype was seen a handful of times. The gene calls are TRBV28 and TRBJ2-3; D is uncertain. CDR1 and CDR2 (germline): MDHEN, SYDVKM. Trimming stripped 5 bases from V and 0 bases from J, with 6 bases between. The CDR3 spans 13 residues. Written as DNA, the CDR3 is TGTGCCAGCAGTGATTATAGCACAGATACGCAGTATTTT. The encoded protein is CASSDYSTDTQYF.

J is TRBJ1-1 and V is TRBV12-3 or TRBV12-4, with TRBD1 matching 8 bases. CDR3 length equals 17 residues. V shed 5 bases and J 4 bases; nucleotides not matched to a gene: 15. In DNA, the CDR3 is TGTGCCAGCAGTGATTTCCCGGACAGGGTGGGGCTCACTGAAGCTTTCTTT. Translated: CASSDFPDRVGLTEAFF.

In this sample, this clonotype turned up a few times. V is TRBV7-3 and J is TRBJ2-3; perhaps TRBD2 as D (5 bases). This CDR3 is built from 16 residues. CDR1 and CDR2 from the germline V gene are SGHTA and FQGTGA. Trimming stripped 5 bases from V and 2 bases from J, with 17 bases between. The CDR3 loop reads CASSAPRGNLTDTQYF. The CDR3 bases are TGTGCCAGCAGCGCCCCCAGAGGGAACCTCACAGATACGCAGTATTTT.

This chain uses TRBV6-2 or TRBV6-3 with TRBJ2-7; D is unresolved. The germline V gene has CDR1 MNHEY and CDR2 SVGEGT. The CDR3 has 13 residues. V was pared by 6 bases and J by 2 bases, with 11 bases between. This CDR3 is CASSLDMAYEQYV. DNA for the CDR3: TGTGCCAGCAGCCTCGATATGGCCTACGAGCAGTACGTC.

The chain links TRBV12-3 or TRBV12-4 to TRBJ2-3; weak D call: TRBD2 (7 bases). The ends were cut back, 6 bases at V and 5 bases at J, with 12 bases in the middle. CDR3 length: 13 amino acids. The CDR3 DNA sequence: TGTGCCAGCAGACTAGGGGGGGGAGATACGCAGTATTTT. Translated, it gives CASRLGGGDTQYF.

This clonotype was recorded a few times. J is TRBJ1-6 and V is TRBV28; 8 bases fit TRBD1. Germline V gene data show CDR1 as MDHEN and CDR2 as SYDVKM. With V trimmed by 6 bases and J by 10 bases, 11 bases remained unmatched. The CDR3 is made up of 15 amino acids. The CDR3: CASSPRTGRGSPLHF. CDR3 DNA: TGTGCCAGCAGCCCGCGGACAGGGAGAGGCTCACCCCTCCACTTT.